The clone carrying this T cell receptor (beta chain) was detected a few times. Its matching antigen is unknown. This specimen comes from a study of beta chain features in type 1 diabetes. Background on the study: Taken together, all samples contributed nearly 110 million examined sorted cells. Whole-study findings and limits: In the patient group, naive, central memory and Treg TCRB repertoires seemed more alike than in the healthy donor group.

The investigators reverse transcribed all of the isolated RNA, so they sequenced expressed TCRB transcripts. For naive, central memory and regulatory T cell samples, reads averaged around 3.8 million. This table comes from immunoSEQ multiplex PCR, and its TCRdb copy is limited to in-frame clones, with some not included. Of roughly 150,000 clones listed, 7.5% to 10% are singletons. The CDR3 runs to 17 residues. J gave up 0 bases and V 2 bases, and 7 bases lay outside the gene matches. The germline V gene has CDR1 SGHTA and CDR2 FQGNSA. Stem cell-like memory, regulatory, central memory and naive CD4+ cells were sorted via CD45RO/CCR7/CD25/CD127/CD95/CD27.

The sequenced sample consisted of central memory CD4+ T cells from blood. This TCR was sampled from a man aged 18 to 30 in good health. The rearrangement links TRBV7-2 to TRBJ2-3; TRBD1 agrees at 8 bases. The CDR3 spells CASSLIRTGTSTDTQYF. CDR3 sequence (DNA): TGTGCCAGCAGCTTAATCAGGACAGGGACTAGCACAGATACGCAGTATTTT.